This T cell receptor beta chain is from a study of cytomegalovirus exposure and HLA in healthy donors (dated by TCRdb to the late 2010s). About the investigation overall: An earlier analysis of 587 of the donors reported about 300 Gb of sequence data and around 100 million unique TCR beta sequences obtained from roughly 180 million T cells. An early release that covered fewer than 800 HLA-typed donors contained approximately 320 gigabases of sequencing data and tens of millions of unique TCR sequences. Of the 300 to 500 genotyped donors, 65% to 90% were placed in the genetic ancestry cluster associated with self-reported Caucasian donors. The study aimed to test whether cataloging public T cell receptors could reveal signatures of past pathogen exposure. The T cell repertoires of about 700 subjects were profiled by immunosequencing and related to cytomegalovirus serostatus. Along with the approximately 700-subject first cohort, a separate validation cohort of over a hundred different subjects was used. The study combined high-throughput TCR immunosequencing, statistical association of individual TCRs with disease status, and machine learning to predict cytomegalovirus infection status. In a later analysis, previously published TCR beta repertoires from 666 donors were re-analyzed and high-resolution HLA genotyping was added so that TCR occurrence patterns could be studied. The later analysis used no new phenotypic data to find candidate immune exposures, relying instead on TCR beta sequences and their occurrence across donors. An earlier analysis of around 540 of the donors applied high-throughput TCR beta sequencing to assess whether each TCR beta V gene segment acted as functional or pseudogenic. Alongside the repertoire data, information on donor age, sex, ethnicity and CMV serostatus was compiled. A later genetic analysis used genome-wide SNP genotypes for about 60% of the roughly 670 donors, treating that subset as a discovery cohort. All discovery cohort repertoires had been generated using a single sequencing platform. HLA typing covered class I and class II loci at four-digit resolution. The number of donors typed differed by locus, with about 629-630 for A, B, C, DRB1 and DQB1, roughly 550 for DQA1, 600 to 610 for DPA1, and 450 to 480 for DPB1. Because of strong linkage in the cohort, 4 to 6 DR-DQ haplotypes were treated as single units for association and clustering. Among around 400 genotyped donors of the cohort, an average of approximately 240,000 unique TCR beta nucleotide sequences was sequenced per donor, of which about 19% were non-productive. Beyond this particular receptor, the publication reports: Most CMV-associated TCR beta chains appeared to be HLA-restricted in a later analysis, and the HLA associations seemed to be driven largely by CMV exposure. A group of highly shared sequence variants was considered likely to be a technical artifact of the sequencing pipeline. In a later analysis, the rate of TCR association differed among HLA loci, with DRB1 alleles having the most associated TCRs and HLA-C alleles having the fewest. According to a later analysis, parvovirus B19, influenza, CMV and Epstein-Barr virus appeared linked to several top co-occurrence clusters. In a later genetic analysis, a missense DCLRE1C variant was associated with V-gene and J-gene trimming of TCR beta chains, and the association was replicated in an independent cohort. A further reported finding was that TCR beta sequences accurately predicted the HLA-A and HLA-B alleles for most subjects in the first cohort. When HLA alleles, especially DR and DQ, strongly co-occurred, TCR associations were difficult to assign to individual alleles. Most TCR sequences were observed very rarely across donors, whereas some public TCRs were present in many individuals. This cohort had only TCR beta chains sequenced, and the lack of alpha or paired-chain data limited which features could be detected. In both the original and validation cohorts, the classifier was reported to diagnose cytomegalovirus status with high specificity and sensitivity. Linkage disequilibrium might explain the correlated functional status among segregating V segments, but an unknown experimental factor could not be excluded. A later analysis found that HLA-associated TCR beta chains were more clonally expanded and had lower generation probabilities than equally common non-associated chains. Immune exposure information for the cohort was limited to CMV serostatus. Because the 87-base-pair reads could not distinguish some IMGT-functional V segments, including TRBV6-2 and TRBV6-3, those segments were excluded. The study listed over 150 TCR beta chains as associated with cytomegalovirus. In vitro tests confirmed that a few of the cytomegalovirus-associated TCR beta chains recognize cytomegalovirus antigens. The presence/absence analyses assumed that sequencing depth was roughly uniform across donors, and that assumption may not be true. Because HLA typing was missing for some donors at each locus, association tests included only the typed subset. Because counts were too low, 15 to 20 rarely observed V segments, including chromosome 9 orphons, were left out of the earlier analysis of 500 to 650 of the donors. A later genetic analysis reported fewer N-insertions in productive TCRs among donors in an Asian-associated ancestry cluster than the roughly 720-donor mean. Specific HLA alleles were associated with 16,951 TCR beta sequences at a false discovery rate of 0.05 in a later analysis. An earlier analysis of several hundred of the donors showed that most TCR beta V segments appeared in productive rearrangements either about 87% or about 30% of the time, which broadly matched IMGT annotations. According to the authors, the approach could potentially be generalized to other disease states and immunological phenotypes.

For this clone: Which antigen it targets is not known. It has no much larger one-base neighbor in the sample; base qualities were not kept.

The CDR3 runs 15 amino acids, cysteine and phenylalanine included. Only the CDR3 portion is preserved as DNA: 45 bases, with reading frame beginning at the first base. Trimming at the junction amounts to 0 bases on V and 12 bases on J, and the germline ends lie 18 bases apart. CDR1 and CDR2, looked up from the germline V gene, are SGHTA and FQGNSA. To prepare the library, the immunoSEQ multiplex PCR assay was applied. A mixture of 60 forward primers for TCR Vbeta segments and 13 reverse primers for TCR Jbeta segments was used in the multiplex PCR. The CDR3 region of rearranged TCR beta genes was amplified from genomic DNA with a multiplex PCR assay. The amplified TCR beta libraries were sequenced on the Illumina HiSeq System as 87-base-pair reads. In the original analysis: A later analysis tallied around 80 million unique TCR beta chains across the 550 to 850 repertoires, and about 10 million of those chains were shared by two or more donors. Raw reads were error-corrected and collapsed into unique sequences with a nearest-neighbor algorithm that merged closely related sequences to remove PCR and sequencing errors. To assign V, D and J gene segments, CDR3 sequences were aligned to IMGT reference sequences. For a sequence to be retained, a match of at least six nucleotides to both a V gene segment and a J gene segment was required. Rearrangements were classified as productive when the CDR3 lacked stop codons and remained in frame with V and J, and all other rearrangements were classified as non-productive. Following IMGT convention, CDR3 was defined as the stretch from the second conserved V-encoded cysteine up to the conserved J-encoded phenylalanine. In an earlier analysis of approximately 590 of the donors, sequences lacking an unambiguous match to a single V gene segment were excluded. An earlier analysis of 587 of the donors called V segments functional above 56.7% productive rearrangements and segregating when the between-donor standard deviation exceeded 5%. To diagnose cytomegalovirus status from the catalog of TCR beta chain sequences, a statistical classification framework was built. V and J gene assignment, in a later analysis, came from comparing TCR nucleotide sequences with IMGT/GENE-DB human TR gene sequences. Using the TCRdist pipeline, a later analysis assigned CDR3 sequences along with most-parsimonious VDJ recombination scenarios. In a later analysis, each TCR beta chain was defined by its CDR3 amino acid sequence together with its V-gene family, and reads lacking a unique V-gene family were excluded. As a way to deal with suspected cross-contamination and a sequencing artifact, a later analysis dropped roughly 600 nucleotide sequences that were highly shared and had low generation probability. For each public chain, a later analysis derived a clonal expansion index from normalized ranks of inferred template counts within each repertoire. Generation probabilities in a later analysis came from a VDJ recombination model fitted to out-of-frame rearrangements, and those results were checked against IGoR. In a later analysis, TCR-TCR, TCR-HLA and TCR-CMV co-occurrence was scored with hypergeometric tests, and a repertoire-size bias correction was applied to TCR pairs. In a later analysis, false discovery rates were estimated by permuting HLA or CMV assignments 20 times. In a later analysis, co-occurring TCRs were grouped using DBSCAN, with TCRdist sequence similarity added in when clustering inside HLA-allele-positive subsets. Repertoires with fewer than 30,000 or more than 120,000 public chains, plus five repertoires with anomalous nucleotide sharing, were excluded from co-occurrence clustering. TCRdb provides this immuneACCESS table in a form limited to in-frame rearrangements. Some clones are lacking; in checked studies, under half of them reflect an unresolved V gene, and why the rest are absent is not known. V, J and clone size are those of that table, while D and trimming were read from the DNA. This sample lists around 180,000 clones; around 81% were detected once. Approximately 1.8% of the sample goes to the ten largest clones.

The cohort comprised around 700 healthy bone marrow donors. At the time of sampling, all cohort members were nominally healthy, though unrecorded immune exposures were likely present. The donor was CMV seronegative and was included in the group of 352 seronegative cohort members. Every donor gave a peripheral blood sample, and the peripheral blood mononuclear cells from that sample were used for TCR beta sequencing. Genomic DNA was extracted from the blood cell samples with the Qiagen DNeasy Blood Extraction Kit. The chain is encoded by TRBV7-2 joined to TRBJ2-1; a tentative D call is TRBD2 (7 bases match). The sample was PBMCs. This sequence originates from a man aged 18 to 29 in good health and CMV-seronegative. The sequence in DNA is TGTGCCAGCAGCTTAGCTTCGACTAGCAGGGGTAGGCAGTTCTTC. Its coded protein is CASSLASTSRGRQFF.